The clone carrying this TCR beta chain has at least ten counts. A single record per CDR3 protein comes from TCRdb applying MiXCR to the 5' RACE reads. The sample gives some 91,000 distinct CDR3 sequences, 13% of which show up once; 2% to 2.5% is in the top ten. The data belong to a study of early T cells in non-severe SARS-CoV-2 infection. Trimming took off 4 bases at V and 0 bases at J, with 4 bases between the two ends. Germline V gene lookup returns CDR1 SGHTA and CDR2 FQGNSA. CDR3 length: 12 amino acids. The source is an adult who was a healthcare worker with PCR-confirmed SARS-CoV-2 infection or an uninfected control (not recorded which). The chain joins TRBV7-2 to TRBJ2-7; D is undetermined. The sequencing input was whole blood. The CDR3 region has the DNA TGTGCCAGCAGCTCCCTCTCCTACGAGCAGTACTTC. It encodes CASSSLSYEQYF.